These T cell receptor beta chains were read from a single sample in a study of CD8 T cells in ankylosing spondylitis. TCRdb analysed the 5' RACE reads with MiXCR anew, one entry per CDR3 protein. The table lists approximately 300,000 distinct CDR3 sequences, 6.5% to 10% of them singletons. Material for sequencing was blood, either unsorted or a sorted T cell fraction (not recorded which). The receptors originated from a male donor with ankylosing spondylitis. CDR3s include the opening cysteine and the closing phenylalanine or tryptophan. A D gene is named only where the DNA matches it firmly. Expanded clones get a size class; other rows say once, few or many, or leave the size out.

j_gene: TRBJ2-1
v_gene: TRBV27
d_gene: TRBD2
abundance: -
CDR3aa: CASSFSGLATYNEQFF
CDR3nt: TGTGCCAGCAGTTTTTCGGGACTAGCGACCTACAATGAGCAGTTCTTC

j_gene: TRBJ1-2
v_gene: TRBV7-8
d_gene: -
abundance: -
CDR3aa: CASSRPGLYGYTF
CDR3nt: TGTGCCAGCAGCCGTCCGGGCCTCTATGGCTACACCTTC

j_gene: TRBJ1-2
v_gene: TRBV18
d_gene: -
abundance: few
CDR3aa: CASSPTGFDYGYTF
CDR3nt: TGTGCCAGCTCACCAACCGGGTTTGACTATGGCTACACCTTC

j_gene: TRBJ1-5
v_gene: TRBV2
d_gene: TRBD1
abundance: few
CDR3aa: CASSSRDSSQPQHF
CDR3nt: TGTGCCAGCAGTAGCCGGGACAGTTCCCAGCCCCAGCATTTT

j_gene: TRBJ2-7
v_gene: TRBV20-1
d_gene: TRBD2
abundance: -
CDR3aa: CSARGVVGLVSYEQYF
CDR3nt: TGCAGTGCTAGAGGGGTTGTGGGACTAGTGTCGTACGAGCAGTACTTC

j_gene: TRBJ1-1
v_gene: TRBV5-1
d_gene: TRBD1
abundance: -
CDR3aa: CASSPAYRGSHTEAFF
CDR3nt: TGCGCCAGCAGCCCGGCTTACAGGGGAAGTCACACTGAAGCTTTCTTT

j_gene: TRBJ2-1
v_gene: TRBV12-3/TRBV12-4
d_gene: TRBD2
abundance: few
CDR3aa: CASSLKSGRAYNEQFF
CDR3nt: TGTGCCAGCAGTTTAAAGTCGGGGAGGGCCTACAATGAGCAGTTCTTC

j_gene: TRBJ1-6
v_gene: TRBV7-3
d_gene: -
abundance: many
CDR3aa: CASSRGTENSPLHF
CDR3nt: TGTGCCAGCAGCAGGGGGACGGAGAATTCACCCCTCCACTTT

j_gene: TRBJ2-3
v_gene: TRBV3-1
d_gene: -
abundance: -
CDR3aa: CASSQNPRLHTDTQYF
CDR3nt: TGTGCCAGCAGCCAAAATCCGAGACTACACACAGATACGCAGTATTTT

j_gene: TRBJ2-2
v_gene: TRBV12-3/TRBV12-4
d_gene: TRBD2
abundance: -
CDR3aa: CASVPAGASSGELFF
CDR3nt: TGTGCCAGCGTCCCAGCGGGAGCTAGTTCCGGGGAGCTGTTTTTT

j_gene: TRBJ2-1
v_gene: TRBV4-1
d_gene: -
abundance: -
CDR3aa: CASSHWTQGNNEQFF
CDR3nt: TGCGCCAGCAGCCACTGGACCCAAGGAAACAATGAGCAGTTCTTC

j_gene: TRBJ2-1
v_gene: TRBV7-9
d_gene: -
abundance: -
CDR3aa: CASSSIYEQFF
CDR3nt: TGTGCCAGCAGCTCAATCTATGAGCAGTTCTTC

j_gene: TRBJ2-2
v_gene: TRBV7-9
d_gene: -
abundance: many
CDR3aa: CASSLWQGMITGELFF
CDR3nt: TGTGCCAGCAGCTTATGGCAGGGAATGATCACCGGGGAGCTGTTTTTT

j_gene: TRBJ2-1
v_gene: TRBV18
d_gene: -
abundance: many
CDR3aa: CASSSRRYNEQFF
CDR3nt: TGTGCCAGCTCATCCCGACGGTACAATGAGCAGTTCTTC

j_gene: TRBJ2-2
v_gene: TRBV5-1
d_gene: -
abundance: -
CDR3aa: CASSLATGGSTGELFF
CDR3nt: TGCGCCAGCAGCTTGGCGACAGGAGGAAGCACCGGGGAGCTGTTTTTT

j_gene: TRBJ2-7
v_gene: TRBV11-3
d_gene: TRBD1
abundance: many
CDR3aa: CASSLESGRGMYEQYF
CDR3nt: TGTGCCAGCAGCTTAGAGTCTGGCAGGGGGATGTACGAGCAGTACTTC

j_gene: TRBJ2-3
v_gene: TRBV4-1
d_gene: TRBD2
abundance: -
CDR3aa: CASSQGLAGPTDTQYF
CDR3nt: TGCGCCAGCAGCCAAGGACTAGCGGGCCCCACAGATACGCAGTATTTT

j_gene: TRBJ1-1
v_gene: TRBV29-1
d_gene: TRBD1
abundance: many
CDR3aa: CSVRQGGTEAFF
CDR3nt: TGCAGCGTCAGACAGGGGGGCACTGAAGCTTTCTTT

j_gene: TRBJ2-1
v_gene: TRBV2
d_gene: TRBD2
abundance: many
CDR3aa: CASSDPGLAGWNEQFF
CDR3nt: TGTGCCAGCAGTGACCCGGGACTAGCGGGGTGGAATGAGCAGTTCTTC

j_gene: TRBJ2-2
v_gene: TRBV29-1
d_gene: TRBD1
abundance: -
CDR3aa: CSVETPRGRSTGELFF
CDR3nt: TGCAGCGTTGAAACTCCCAGGGGGCGGTCAACCGGGGAGCTGTTTTTT

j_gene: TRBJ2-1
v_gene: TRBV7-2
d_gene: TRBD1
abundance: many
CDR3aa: CASSSKGQGSSYNEQFF
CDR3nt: TGTGCCAGCAGCTCCAAAGGACAGGGTAGCTCCTACAATGAGCAGTTCTTC

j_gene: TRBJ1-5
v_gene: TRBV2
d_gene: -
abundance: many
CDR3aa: CASSGSLMGNQPQHF
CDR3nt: TGTGCCAGCAGTGGGAGTTTGATGGGGAATCAGCCCCAGCATTTT

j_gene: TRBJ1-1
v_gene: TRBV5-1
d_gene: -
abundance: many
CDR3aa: CASSFQSGANTEAFF
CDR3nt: TGCGCCAGCAGCTTCCAATCGGGGGCGAACACTGAAGCTTTCTTT

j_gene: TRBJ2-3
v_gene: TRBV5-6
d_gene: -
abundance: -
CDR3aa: CASSLEVPTDTQYF
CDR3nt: TGTGCCAGCAGCTTGGAGGTCCCCACAGATACGCAGTATTTT

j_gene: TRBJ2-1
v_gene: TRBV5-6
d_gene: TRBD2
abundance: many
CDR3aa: CASSLETSGYYNEQFF
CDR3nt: TGTGCCAGCAGCCTGGAGACTAGCGGATACTACAATGAGCAGTTCTTC

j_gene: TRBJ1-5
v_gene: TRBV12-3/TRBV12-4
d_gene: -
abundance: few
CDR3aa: CASRAALQVNQPQHF
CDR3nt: TGTGCCAGCAGGGCCGCCTTACAGGTAAATCAGCCCCAGCATTTT

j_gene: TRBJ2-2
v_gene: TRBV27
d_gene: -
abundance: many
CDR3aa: CASSLSTPGELFF
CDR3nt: TGTGCCAGCAGTTTATCAACCCCCGGGGAGCTGTTTTTT

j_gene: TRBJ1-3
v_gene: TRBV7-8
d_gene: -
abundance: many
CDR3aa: CASSFWIGSGNTIYF
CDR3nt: TGTGCCAGCAGCTTTTGGATAGGCTCTGGAAACACCATATATTTT

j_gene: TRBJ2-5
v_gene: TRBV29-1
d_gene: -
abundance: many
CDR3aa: CSGSLQETQYF
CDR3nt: TGCAGCGGGTCTCTCCAAGAGACCCAGTACTTC

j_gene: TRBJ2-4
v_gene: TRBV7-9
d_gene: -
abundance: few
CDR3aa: CASSLAGWGDIQYF
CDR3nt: TGTGCCAGCAGCTTAGCCGGGTGGGGTGACATTCAGTACTTC

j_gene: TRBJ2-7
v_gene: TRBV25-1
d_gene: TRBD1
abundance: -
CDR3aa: CASSELGQAYEQYF
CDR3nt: TGTGCCAGCAGTGAATTGGGACAGGCTTACGAGCAGTACTTC